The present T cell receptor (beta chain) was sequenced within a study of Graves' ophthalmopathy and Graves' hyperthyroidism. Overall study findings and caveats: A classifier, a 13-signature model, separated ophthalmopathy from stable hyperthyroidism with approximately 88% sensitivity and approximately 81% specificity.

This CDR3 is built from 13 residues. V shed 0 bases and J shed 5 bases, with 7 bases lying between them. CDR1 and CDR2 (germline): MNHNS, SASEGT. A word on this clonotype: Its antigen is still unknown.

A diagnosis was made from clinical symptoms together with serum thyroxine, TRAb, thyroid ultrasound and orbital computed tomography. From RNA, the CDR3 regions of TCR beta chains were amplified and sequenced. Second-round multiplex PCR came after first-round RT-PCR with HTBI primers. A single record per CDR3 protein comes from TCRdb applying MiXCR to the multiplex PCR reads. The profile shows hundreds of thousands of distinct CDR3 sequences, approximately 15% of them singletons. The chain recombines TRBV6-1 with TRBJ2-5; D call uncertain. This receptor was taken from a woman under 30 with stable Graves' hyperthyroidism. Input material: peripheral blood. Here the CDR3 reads CASSEAPAETQYF. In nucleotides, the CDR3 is TGTGCCAGCAGTGAAGCTCCTGCGGAGACCCAGTACTTC.